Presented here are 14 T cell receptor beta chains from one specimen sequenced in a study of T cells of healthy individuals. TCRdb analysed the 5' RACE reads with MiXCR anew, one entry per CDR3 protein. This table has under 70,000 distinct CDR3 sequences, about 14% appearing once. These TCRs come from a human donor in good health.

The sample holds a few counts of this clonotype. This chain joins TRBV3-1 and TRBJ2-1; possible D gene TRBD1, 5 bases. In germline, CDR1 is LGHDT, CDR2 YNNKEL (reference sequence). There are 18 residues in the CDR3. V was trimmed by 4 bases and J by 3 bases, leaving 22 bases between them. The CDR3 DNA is TGTGCCAGCAGCCCTAAAGCCAAGGGGCAGGGCGGCTACAATGAGCAGTTCTTC. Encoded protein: CASSPKAKGQGGYNEQFF.

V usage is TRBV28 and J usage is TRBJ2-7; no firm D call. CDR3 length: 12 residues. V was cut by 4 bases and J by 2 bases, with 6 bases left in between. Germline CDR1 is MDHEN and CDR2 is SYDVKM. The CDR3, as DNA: TGTGCCAGCAGTTCAGAGACCTACGAGCAGTACTTC. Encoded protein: CASSSETYEQYF. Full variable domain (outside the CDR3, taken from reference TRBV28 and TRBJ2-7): DVKVTQSSRYLVKRTGEKVFLECVQDMDHENMFWYRQDPGLGLRLIYFSYDVKMKEKGDIPEGYSVSREKKERFSLILESASTNQTSMYLCASSSETYEQYFGPGTRLTVT.

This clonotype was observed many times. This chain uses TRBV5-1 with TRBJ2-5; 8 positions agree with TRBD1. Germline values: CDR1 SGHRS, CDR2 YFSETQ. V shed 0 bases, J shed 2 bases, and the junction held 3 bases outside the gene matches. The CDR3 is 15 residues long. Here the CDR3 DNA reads TGCGCCAGCAGCTTGGCCGGGACAGGACAAGAGACCCAGTACTTC. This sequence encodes CASSLAGTGQETQYF.

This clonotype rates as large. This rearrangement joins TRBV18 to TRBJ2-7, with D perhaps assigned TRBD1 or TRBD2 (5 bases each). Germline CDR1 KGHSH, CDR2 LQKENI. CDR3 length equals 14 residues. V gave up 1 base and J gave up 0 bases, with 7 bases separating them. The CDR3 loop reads CASSPRDVSYEQYF. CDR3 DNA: TGTGCCAGCTCACCACGGGACGTCTCCTACGAGCAGTACTTC.

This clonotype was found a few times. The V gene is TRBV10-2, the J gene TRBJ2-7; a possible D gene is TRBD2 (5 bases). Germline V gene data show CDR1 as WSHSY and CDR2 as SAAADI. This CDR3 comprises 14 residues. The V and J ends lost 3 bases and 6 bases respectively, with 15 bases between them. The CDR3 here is CASSEGRVLGEQYF. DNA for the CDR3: TGCGCCAGCAGTGAAGGGAGAGTACTTGGCGAGCAGTACTTC.

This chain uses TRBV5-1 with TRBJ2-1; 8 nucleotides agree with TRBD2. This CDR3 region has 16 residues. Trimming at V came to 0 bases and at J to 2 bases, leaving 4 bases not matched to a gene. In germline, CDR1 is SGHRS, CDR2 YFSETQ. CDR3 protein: CASSLGVGGAYNEQFF. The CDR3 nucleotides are TGCGCCAGCAGCTTGGGCGTCGGGGGGGCCTACAATGAGCAGTTCTTC.

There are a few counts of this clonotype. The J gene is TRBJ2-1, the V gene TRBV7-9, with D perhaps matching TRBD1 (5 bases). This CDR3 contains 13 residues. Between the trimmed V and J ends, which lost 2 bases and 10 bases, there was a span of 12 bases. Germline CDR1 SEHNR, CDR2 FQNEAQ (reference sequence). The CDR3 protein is CASSLYAGNEQFF. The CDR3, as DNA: TGTGCCAGCAGCTTATACGCAGGGAACGAGCAGTTCTTC.

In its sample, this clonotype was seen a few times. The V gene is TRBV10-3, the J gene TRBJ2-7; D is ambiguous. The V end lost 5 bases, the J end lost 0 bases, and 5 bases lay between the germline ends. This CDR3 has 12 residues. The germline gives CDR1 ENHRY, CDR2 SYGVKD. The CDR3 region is CAISLSSYEQYF. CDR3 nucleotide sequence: TGTGCCATCAGTTTGAGCTCCTACGAGCAGTACTTC.

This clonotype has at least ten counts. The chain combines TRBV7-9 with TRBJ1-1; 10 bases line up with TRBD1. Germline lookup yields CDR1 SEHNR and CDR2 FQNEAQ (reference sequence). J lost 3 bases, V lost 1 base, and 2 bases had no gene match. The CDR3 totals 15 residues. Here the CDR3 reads CASSLVGTGDTEAFF. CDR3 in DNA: TGTGCCAGCAGCTTAGTGGGGACAGGGGACACTGAAGCTTTCTTT.

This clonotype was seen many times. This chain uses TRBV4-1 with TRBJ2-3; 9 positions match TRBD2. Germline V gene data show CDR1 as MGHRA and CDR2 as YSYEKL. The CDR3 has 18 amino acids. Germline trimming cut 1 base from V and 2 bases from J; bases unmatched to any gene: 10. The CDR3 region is CASSQVAGEGKTTDTQYF. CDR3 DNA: TGCGCCAGCAGCCAAGTAGCGGGGGAAGGGAAAACCACAGATACGCAGTATTTT.

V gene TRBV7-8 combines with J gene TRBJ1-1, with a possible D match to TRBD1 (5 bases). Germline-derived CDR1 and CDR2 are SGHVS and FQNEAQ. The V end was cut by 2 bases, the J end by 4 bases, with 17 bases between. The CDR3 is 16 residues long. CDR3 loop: CASSLQLGTDGTEAFF. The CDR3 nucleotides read TGTGCCAGCAGCTTACAATTGGGGACGGACGGCACTGAAGCTTTCTTT.

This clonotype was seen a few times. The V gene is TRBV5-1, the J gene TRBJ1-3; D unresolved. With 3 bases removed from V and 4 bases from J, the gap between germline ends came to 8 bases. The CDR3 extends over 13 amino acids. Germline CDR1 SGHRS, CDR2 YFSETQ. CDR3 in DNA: TGCGCCAGCAGCTCGACTGAAGGAAACACCATATATTTT. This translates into CASSSTEGNTIYF. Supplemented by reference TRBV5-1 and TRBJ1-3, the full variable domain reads KAGVTQTPRYLIKTRGQQVTLSCSPISGHRSVSWYQQTPGQGLQFLFEYFSETQRNKGNFPGRFSGRQFSNSRSEMNVSTLELGDSALYLCASSSTEGNTIYFGEGSWLTVV.

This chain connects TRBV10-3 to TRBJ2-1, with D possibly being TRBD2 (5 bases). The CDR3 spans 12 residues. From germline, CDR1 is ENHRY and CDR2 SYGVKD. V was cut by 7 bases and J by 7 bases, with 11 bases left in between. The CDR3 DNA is TGTGCCATCAAGGGCGAGGGAAATGAGCAGTTCTTC. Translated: CAIKGEGNEQFF.

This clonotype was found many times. The CDR3 DNA reads TGTGCCAGCAAACCTAGAGGGGGGGGGAACACTGAAGCTTTCTTT. Translated, it gives CASKPRGGGNTEAFF. The chain uses TRBV11-2 and TRBJ1-1, with D possibly matching TRBD1 (6 bases). The germline gives CDR1 SGHAT, CDR2 FQNNGV. CDR3 length: 15 residues. Between the trimmed V and J ends, which lost 7 bases and 1 base, there was a span of 16 bases.